Shown below are 12 T cell receptor beta chains from a single sample sequenced in a study of T cells in women clearing cervical HPV infection. The method was immunoSEQ multiplex PCR; TCRdb's version includes in-frame clones alone and lacks a portion of them. This listing includes more than 45,000 clones. Sequencing used blood buffy coat. These receptors originate from a woman between 18 and 70 years old with a cervical HPV16 infection that either progressed to CIN3+ or cleared (not recorded which).

CDR3 bases read: TGTGCCAGTAGTCCCCGGGACAGGGCAAGGACAGATACG. The encoded protein is CASSPRDRARTDT. The whole CDR3 reads CASSPRDRARTDTQYF. This chain connects TRBV19 to TRBJ2-3; 9 bases fit TRBD1. The sequence runs out 3 residues before the end of the CDR3; the remainder is reconstructed from the germline J gene. CDR1 and CDR2 from the germline V gene are LNHDA and SQIVND (reference sequence). This CDR3 has 16 amino acids. J gave up 3 bases and V 5 bases, and 9 bases lay outside the gene matches.

CDR3 loop: CASSPRQGPYGYTF. CDR3 DNA, as far as it was read: TGTGCCAGCAGCCCGCGACAGGGGCCCTATGGC. The chain is built from TRBV14 and TRBJ1-2, with 8 bases identical to TRBD1. The observed sequence ends 3 residues before the CDR3 terminus, with the missing tail filled in from the germline J gene. The CDR3 is 14 residues long. V was clipped by 4 bases and J by 4 bases; unmatched bases: 5. Germline assignment: CDR1 SGHDN and CDR2 FVKESK.

Points on this clone: The sequenced fragment ends 3 residues before the CDR3 boundary, so the rest is inferred from the germline J gene. The chain recombines TRBV5-1 with TRBJ2-3, with TRBD1 matching 7 bases. The CDR3 sequence is 15 residues long. Trimming at V came to 2 bases and at J to 4 bases, leaving 7 bases not matched to a gene. CDR1 is SGHRS, CDR2 YFSETQ, per germline. Here the CDR3 reads CASSLAGGRADTQYF. CDR3 DNA (partial): TGCGCCAGCAGCTTAGCAGGGGGTCGCGCAGATACG. The entire variable domain, with the rest obtained from reference TRBV5-1 and TRBJ2-3, is as follows: KAGVTQTPRYLIKTRGQQVTLSCSPISGHRSVSWYQQTPGQGLQFLFEYFSETQRNKGNFPGRFSGRQFSNSRSEMNVSTLELGDSALYLCASSLAGGRADTQYFGPGTRLTVL.

The CDR3 reads CASSQDLGGASGANVLTF. The sequenced part of the CDR3 DNA is TGTGCCAGCAGCCAAGATTTGGGGGGTGCCTCTGGGGCCAACGTC. The chain is built from TRBV4-2 and TRBJ2-6, with D possibly matching TRBD2 (6 bases). The DNA ends 3 residues before the CDR3 does, and the rest of the CDR3 is filled in from the germline J gene. V shed 0 bases and J shed 0 bases, with 12 bases lying between them. Germline lookup yields CDR1 LGHNA and CDR2 YNFKEQ. The CDR3 extends over 18 amino acids.

Concerning this clone: The read halts 3 residues ahead of the CDR3 end, with the missing end drawn from the germline J gene. The V and J genes are TRBV5-4 and TRBJ1-1; possible D gene TRBD1, 5 bases. This CDR3 is built from 14 residues. Germline loops: CDR1 SGHNT, CDR2 YYREEE (reference sequence). Trimming stripped 1 base from V and 4 bases from J, with 11 bases between. CDR3 region: CASSLTGGGTEAFF. The part of the CDR3 DNA that was read is TGTGCCAGCAGCTTGACCGGCGGGGGCACTGAA.

As regards this clone: The CDR3 extends 3 residues past the end of the read, so its final part is completed from the germline J gene. This chain joins TRBV18 and TRBJ2-7; 14 bases line up with TRBD2. V was pared by 2 bases and J by 0 bases, with 9 bases of the junction left unmatched. The germline gives CDR1 KGHSH, CDR2 LQKENI. The CDR3 is 19 amino acids. CDR3 loop: CASSPYGTSGGAPSYEQYF. Partial CDR3 DNA: TGTGCCAGCTCACCATACGGGACTAGCGGGGGAGCACCCTCCTACGAG.

The sequenced CDR3 bases are TGTGCCAGCAGTTTCTCGGGACAGGGATTGACTGAA. It yields the protein CASSFSGQGLTE. The CDR3 reads in full as CASSFSGQGLTEAFF. The chain has TRBV6-2 or TRBV6-3 and TRBJ1-1; 9 nucleotides line up with TRBD1. The read stops 3 residues short of the end of the CDR3; the missing end is completed from the germline J gene. With V trimmed by 4 bases and J by 5 bases, 8 bases remained unmatched. The CDR3 spans 15 residues. The germline gives CDR1 MNHEY, CDR2 SVGEGT.

To note about this clone: The CDR3 end lies 3 residues beyond the end of the read and is filled in from the germline J gene. The rearrangement links TRBV6-2 or TRBV6-3 to TRBJ2-1; 9 nucleotides line up with TRBD1. Trimming removed 1 base from V and 6 bases from J; junction bases left unmatched: 4. CDR3 size: 15 residues. The V gene's germline CDR1 is MNHEY and CDR2 SVGEGT. The DNA read from the CDR3 is TGTGCCAGCAGTTACTTTGGGACAGGGACCAATGAG. Translation gives CASSYFGTGTNE. The full CDR3 sequence reads CASSYFGTGTNEQFF.

CDR3 bases read: TGCAGTGCTGGAGCGGGACTAGCGGGGCCAGATACG. This codes for CSAGAGLAGPDT. The whole CDR3 region reads CSAGAGLAGPDTQYF. The chain recombines TRBV20-1 with TRBJ2-3; 13 bases agree with TRBD2. The observed sequence ends 3 residues before the CDR3 terminus, with the missing tail filled in from the germline J gene. Trimming removed 5 bases from V and 4 bases from J; junction bases left unmatched: 6. The CDR3 has 15 residues. CDR1 is DFQATT and CDR2 is SNEGSKA in the germline V gene (reference sequence).

With respect to this clone: Coverage ceases 3 residues before the CDR3 finishes, and the germline J gene fills in the end. The chain has TRBV29-1 and TRBJ2-3; a possible D gene is TRBD2 (5 bases). The CDR3 has 12 residues. Germline CDR1 is SQVTM and CDR2 is ANQGSEA. The germline V and J ends were trimmed by 7 bases and 6 bases, with 14 bases remaining between them. CDR3 bases read: TGCAGCGCCGGGGAAGCCGGTGATACG. Translated, it gives CSAGEAGDT. The entire CDR3 protein is CSAGEAGDTQYF.

Regarding this clone: Coverage ceases 3 residues before the CDR3 finishes, and the germline J gene fills in the end. The genes are TRBV20-1 and TRBJ2-5, with D perhaps matching TRBD1 (6 bases). Per the germline V gene, CDR1 is DFQATT and CDR2 is SNEGSKA (reference sequence). The CDR3 covers 15 residues. Trimming removed 1 base from V and 4 bases from J, with 16 bases in between. CDR3 loop: CSARAQGFGRETQYF. Incomplete CDR3 DNA: TGCAGTGCTAGAGCACAGGGCTTTGGGCGAGAGACC.

Comment on this clone: The CDR3 is cut off 3 residues early in the read; its end comes from the germline J gene. The genes are TRBV23-1 and TRBJ1-1, with TRBD1 as a possible D gene (5 bases). TRBV23-1 carries the ORF label, with uncertain function. V lost 6 bases, J lost 1 base, and 12 bases lay in between. This CDR3 has 14 amino acids. The chain's CDR3 is CASRGGDENTEAFF. The sequenced CDR3 bases are TGCGCCAGCAGGGGGGGGGATGAGAACACTGAA.